This T cell receptor beta chain was documented in a study of cytomegalovirus exposure and HLA in healthy donors. As for this clone: Its antigen remains unidentified.

The PCR contained 60 Vbeta and 13 Jbeta primers. Assay: immunoSEQ multiplex PCR; the TCRdb copy retains only in-frame clones and omits some. The sample gives around 130,000 clones, 75% to 90% of which show up once; around 1.9% is in the top ten. Study results and caveats: Exclusion applied to some V segments, including TRBV6-2 and TRBV6-3, as they were indistinguishable. V- and J-gene trimming of TCR beta was linked (in a later analysis) to a missense DCLRE1C variant. The authors enumerated roughly 180 TCR beta chains as linked to cytomegalovirus.

The CDR3 contains 13 residues. CDR1 and CDR2 from the germline V gene are SNHLY and FYNNEI. This sequence joins TRBV2 and TRBJ2-5; 8 bases are shared with TRBD1. The J call may be incorrect, as the DNA end agrees better with TRBJ2-7. The TCR comes from a man between 40 and 49 years old in good health and CMV-seronegative. Specimen: PBMCs. This CDR3 reads CASSDRGRYEQYF. CDR3 coding DNA: TGTGCCAGCAGTGACAGGGGGCGGTACGAGCAGTACTTC.